Here is one T cell receptor (beta chain) with its context. Authors' analysis steps: Quantification of nucleated cells was approximated via reference gene primer amplification. Using immunoSEQ multiplex PCR, the repertoire was profiled, and TCRdb retains in-frame clones only, with some absent. V, J and clone size derive from that table, while D and trimming were established from the DNA sequence. The repertoire holds under 300,000 clones, with approximately 82% as singletons. The data belong to a study of blood T cell repertoires in COVID-19. The wider study: Spain, Italy and the United States supplied samples that represented acute and convalescent COVID-19. PBMCs, B-cell-depleted T cells, or T cells were the source of the cDNA or gDNA that made up the material.

J was trimmed by 14 bases and V by 1 base; bases with no gene match: 10. From germline, CDR1 is SGHTA and CDR2 FQGNSA. CDR3 length: 13 amino acids. Material: peripheral blood. The receptor was isolated from a man aged 35-49 years who had recovered from COVID-19. The rearrangement links TRBV7-2 to TRBJ1-2; the match to TRBD1 covers 7 bases. CDR3 loop: CASSLVRDSVETF. CDR3 DNA sequence: TGTGCCAGCAGCTTAGTCAGGGACAGTGTGGAGACCTTC.